This T cell receptor beta chain came from a study of blood T cells in healthy people across ages. A sample-barcoded 5' primer and a J-beta primer mix were used in a second PCR of about 7 to 12 cycles. Every single cDNA molecule received a tag from a template-switch adaptor with 12 random nucleotides. TCRdb ran MiXCR on the 5' RACE reads and lists one entry per CDR3 protein. The table includes roughly 1 million distinct CDR3 sequences, about 25% detected once. V lost 1 base to trimming and J lost 2 bases; unmatched junction nucleotides: 10. The CDR3 runs to 18 residues. Per germline, CDR1 LGHNA and CDR2 YNFKEQ. This same sample was also taken into another study, of T cells of mothers and their children. From that report: Per mother, over 8 million TCR beta CDR3 reads were obtained; per child, approximately 3 million. An overlap that was slightly higher, though non-significant, was seen in related mother-child pairs versus unrelated pairs.

The source is a girl aged 2 to 10 in good health. This chain uses TRBV4-2 with TRBJ1-1, with 10 bases that match TRBD1. The sequencing sample was made of blood. This CDR3 reads CASSQGTGKTGGNTEAFF. In DNA form, the CDR3 reads TGTGCCAGCAGCCAAGGCACGGGAAAGACAGGGGGCAACACTGAAGCTTTCTTT.